The clone carrying this T cell receptor (beta chain) occurred once. The antigen remains unidentified. Some clones are missing from TCRdb's copy, which holds only in-frame ones; the method was immunoSEQ multiplex PCR. The profile shows approximately 8,000 clones, approximately 83% of them singletons. The CDR3 extends over 14 amino acids. Losses at the gene ends were 7 bases for V and 0 bases for J; bases not matched to a gene: 4. Germline V lookup: CDR1 SGHRS, CDR2 YFSETQ. This record comes from a study of chemoradiotherapy in HPV16-positive cancers. Whole-study results and caveats: Non-HPV-specific T cells did not expand in tumors during treatment, whereas candidate HPV-specific clones and E7-related motifs did.

The starting material was blood, obtained from a patient who underwent chemoradiotherapy. The TCR was taken from a human donor with HPV-associated anogenital cancer. The chain recombines TRBV5-1 with TRBJ2-1, with 7 bases matching TRBD2. CDR3 bases: TGCGCCAGCTCCGGCGGGAGCTCCTACAATGAGCAGTTCTTC. Residues: CASSGGSSYNEQFF.